The rows below give T cell receptor beta chains drawn from one sample of a study of blood T cell repertoires in COVID-19. Profiling relied on immunoSEQ multiplex PCR, and the TCRdb table lists in-frame clones only, not all of them. The data hold about 120,000 clones, with about four fifths observed a single time. The source material was peripheral blood. The receptors were sampled from a human donor in a cohort sampled during active COVID-19. The CDR3 runs from the conserved cysteine through the conserved F or W. A D gene is named only where the DNA matches it firmly. The size field is filled for only some rows; it gives once, few, many or a size class.

d_call | clone_size | j_call | v_call | cdr3_aa | cdr3_nt
- | - | TRBJ1-4 | TRBV7-9 | CASSLDGVATNEKLFF | TGTGCCAGCAGCTTAGACGGGGTCGCAACTAATGAAAAACTGTTTTTT
- | - | TRBJ1-5 | TRBV2 | CASSVGQGNQPQHF | TGTGCCAGCAGTGTGGGCCAGGGGAATCAGCCCCAGCATTTT
TRBD1 | - | TRBJ2-2 | TRBV29-1 | CSVEDGTGPSGELFF | TGCAGCGTTGAGGACGGGACAGGGCCGTCCGGGGAGCTGTTTTTT
- | - | TRBJ2-7 | TRBV5-4 | CASSLGGGYEQYF | TGTGCCAGCAGCTTGGGCGGCGGCTACGAGCAGTACTTC
- | - | TRBJ1-2 | TRBV12-3/TRBV12-4 | CASSPDSNYGYTF | TGTGCCAGCAGCCCTGACAGTAACTATGGCTACACCTTC
- | - | TRBJ1-3 | TRBV7-2 | CASSSYGSSGNTIYF | TGTGCCAGCAGCTCGTACGGGAGCTCTGGAAACACCATATATTTT
TRBD1 | - | TRBJ2-2 | TRBV5-1 | CASSPGTGGNTGELFF | TGCGCCAGCAGCCCAGGGACAGGGGGGAACACCGGGGAGCTGTTTTTT
- | - | TRBJ2-1 | TRBV7-9 | CASSPDDRVQFF | TGTGCCAGCAGCCCCGACGACCGGGTGCAGTTCTTC
- | - | TRBJ2-5 | TRBV9 | CASSASWQATQETQYF | TGTGCCAGCAGCGCCTCTTGGCAGGCGACGCAAGAGACCCAGTACTTC
TRBD2 | - | TRBJ2-3 | TRBV9 | CASSGGAPGLAGTDTQYF | TGTGCCAGCAGCGGGGGGGCCCCGGGACTAGCGGGCACAGATACGCAGTATTTT
TRBD1 | - | TRBJ1-3 | TRBV11-2 | CASSSNHWTGPDSGNTIYF | TGTGCCAGCAGTTCGAACCATTGGACAGGGCCAGACTCTGGAAACACCATATATTTT
- | - | TRBJ2-7 | TRBV12-3/TRBV12-4 | CASRVGRGHEQYF | TGTGCCAGCAGGGTCGGTCGCGGCCACGAGCAGTACTTC
- | - | TRBJ2-3 | TRBV2 | CASSLGQSPTDTQYF | TGTGCCAGCAGTCTTGGACAGAGCCCCACAGATACGCAGTATTTT
TRBD1 | - | TRBJ2-3 | TRBV29-1 | CSAQGTGADTQYF | TGCAGCGCCCAAGGCACAGGGGCAGATACGCAGTATTTT
- | - | TRBJ2-6 | TRBV7-2 | CARSPPTTSNVLTF | TGTGCCAGAAGCCCTCCGACTACCTCCAACGTCCTGACTTTC
- | once | TRBJ2-6 | TRBV7-8 | CASSLGHLSGANVLTF | TGTGCCAGCAGCTTAGGGCACCTCTCTGGGGCCAACGTCCTGACTTTC
- | - | TRBJ1-4 | TRBV30 | CAWPGGGAREKLFF | TGTGCCTGGCCCGGCGGGGGGGCACGAGAAAAACTGTTTTTT
TRBD2 | - | TRBJ2-7 | TRBV5-1 | CASSLASGYEQYF | TGCGCCAGCAGCTTGGCTAGCGGCTACGAGCAGTACTTC
- | - | TRBJ2-1 | TRBV19 | CASSEGGLYNEQFF | TGTGCCAGTTCTGAGGGGGGGCTCTACAATGAGCAGTTCTTC
TRBD2 | few | TRBJ2-7 | TRBV10-3 | CAISELTSGGSSYEQYF | TGTGCCATCAGTGAGCTCACTAGCGGGGGGAGCTCCTACGAGCAGTACTTC
TRBD1 | - | TRBJ2-7 | TRBV6-6 | CASSYYFRDRGGEQYF | TGTGCCAGCAGTTACTACTTTAGGGACAGGGGAGGGGAGCAGTACTTC
- | - | TRBJ1-5 | TRBV19 | CASSLGAWQPQHF | TGTGCCAGTAGTCTGGGGGCTTGGCAGCCCCAGCATTTT
TRBD2 | - | TRBJ2-5 | TRBV2 | CASRDIAGGPGETQYF | TGTGCCAGCAGGGATATAGCGGGGGGGCCGGGGGAGACCCAGTACTTC
- | - | TRBJ2-7 | TRBV7-2 | CASSLGLAAYEQYF | TGTGCCAGCAGCTTAGGGCTAGCCGCCTACGAGCAGTACTTC
- | - | TRBJ2-2 | TRBV27 | CASRKQLNTGELFF | TGTGCCAGCAGGAAACAGCTGAACACCGGGGAGCTGTTTTTT
TRBD1 | - | TRBJ2-5 | TRBV7-6 | CATGGAAAMSETQYF | TGTGCCACAGGGGGCGCGGCGGCGATGTCAGAGACCCAGTACTTC
TRBD1 | - | TRBJ2-3 | TRBV7-8 | CASSKWTGATDTQYF | TGTGCCAGCAGCAAGTGGACAGGCGCAACAGATACGCAGTATTTT
- | - | TRBJ2-7 | TRBV7-2 | CASSHWEAGGSYEQYF | TGTGCCAGCAGCCATTGGGAGGCAGGGGGGTCCTACGAGCAGTACTTC
TRBD1 | - | TRBJ1-2 | TRBV29-1 | CSVAGSPTGSPRSNYGYTF | TGCAGCGTTGCCGGGAGCCCGACAGGGTCGCCCCGATCTAACTATGGCTACACCTTC
- | - | TRBJ1-1 | TRBV11-2 | CASSPPGGLGGEAFF | TGTGCCAGCAGCCCGCCCGGGGGGTTAGGGGGTGAAGCTTTCTTT
- | - | TRBJ1-1 | TRBV11-3 | CASSSRGGTEAFF | TGTGCCAGCAGCTCCCGGGGGGGAACTGAAGCTTTCTTT
- | - | TRBJ1-4 | TRBV19 | CASSIFPPPGATNEKLFF | TGTGCCAGTAGTATTTTCCCCCCCCCGGGAGCAACTAATGAAAAACTGTTTTTT
- | - | TRBJ1-1 | TRBV15 | CATSRGRGNTEAFF | TGTGCCACCAGCAGAGGAAGGGGCAACACTGAAGCTTTCTTT
- | - | TRBJ2-2 | TRBV4-1 | CASSQDGGRTGELFF | TGCGCCAGCAGCCAAGATGGCGGGCGGACCGGGGAGCTGTTTTTT
TRBD2 | - | TRBJ2-1 | TRBV2 | CASSFSGGGYNEQFF | TGTGCCAGCAGTTTTAGCGGGGGTGGATACAATGAGCAGTTCTTC
TRBD1 | - | TRBJ1-2 | TRBV6-1 | CASSEGQGPVYGYTF | TGTGCCAGCAGTGAAGGACAGGGCCCCGTCTATGGCTACACCTTC
- | - | TRBJ1-4 | TRBV6-5 | CASSYYGNEKLFF | TGTGCCAGCAGTTACTACGGTAATGAAAAACTGTTTTTT
TRBD2 | few | TRBJ2-7 | TRBV5-4 | CASSRSSGGAPYEQYF | TGTGCCAGCAGTCGGTCTAGCGGGGGGGCCCCCTACGAGCAGTACTTC
- | - | TRBJ1-1 | TRBV3-1/TRBV3-2 | CASTILGGTNTEAFF | TGTGCCAGCACCATCCTGGGCGGGACGAACACTGAAGCTTTCTTT
TRBD2 | - | TRBJ2-1 | TRBV4-1 | CASSQAPSGGAGEQFF | TGCGCCAGCAGCCAAGCCCCTAGCGGGGGGGCCGGGGAGCAGTTCTTC
- | few | TRBJ2-1 | TRBV6-5 | CASSRGSYNEQFF | TGTGCCAGCAGTCGGGGGTCCTACAATGAGCAGTTCTTC
- | few | TRBJ2-4 | TRBV19 | CASSIAEGGKNIQYF | TGTGCCAGTAGTATTGCTGAGGGAGGCAAAAACATTCAGTACTTC
TRBD1 | - | TRBJ2-3 | TRBV7-9 | CASSTTGAPTDTQYF | TGTGCCAGCAGCACGACAGGGGCCCCCACAGATACGCAGTATTTT
- | once | TRBJ2-2 | TRBV29-1 | CSVEFFTGELFF | TGCAGCGTTGAATTCTTCACCGGGGAGCTGTTTTTT
- | - | TRBJ1-2 | TRBV7-9 | CASSLGGRGYGYTF | TGTGCCAGCAGCTTAGGGGGCAGAGGCTATGGCTACACCTTC
TRBD2 | once | TRBJ2-3 | TRBV18 | CASSQGLAGTDTQYF | TGTGCCAGCTCTCAGGGACTAGCGGGCACAGATACGCAGTATTTT
TRBD1 | - | TRBJ1-2 | TRBV29-1 | CSVAAGTANYGYTF | TGCAGCGTTGCCGCCGGGACAGCTAACTATGGCTACACCTTC